These 26 T cell receptor beta chains share one sample of origin, sequenced in a study of T cells and Merkel cell carcinoma outcomes (TCRdb year 2020). The library was generated by the immunoSEQ multiplex PCR assay. TCRdb holds this immuneACCESS table with in-frame rearrangements only. Some clones are missing; in checked studies, unresolved V genes explain under half, and the rest has no known cause. Counted in this sample were 1,500 to 2,500 clones; 80% to 95% of them appeared once. Jointly, the top ten make up approximately 1.7% of the sample. Sequencing used tumor tissue from Merkel cell carcinoma. The receptors originated from a human donor with Merkel cell carcinoma.

This clone was counted once. The rearrangement joins TRBV6-1 to TRBJ2-2; no clear D gene. Trimming stripped 2 bases from V and 9 bases from J, with 13 bases between. This CDR3 has 14 amino acids. Looked up from germline, CDR1 is MNHNS and CDR2 is SASEGT. This CDR3 is CASSERGEDRELFF. The CDR3 DNA reads TGTGCCAGCAGTGAACGTGGTGAGGACCGGGAGCTGTTTTTT.

The chain joins TRBV27 to TRBJ1-3, with D hard to call. Germline assignment: CDR1 MNHEY and CDR2 SMNVEV (reference sequence). The CDR3 totals 15 residues. V was clipped by 1 base and J by 1 base, with 8 bases between them. The CDR3 region is CASSLWLGSGNTIYF. DNA of the CDR3: TGTGCCAGCAGTTTATGGTTGGGTTCTGGAAACACCATATATTTT.

This sequence joins TRBV7-2 and TRBJ2-1, with 7 nucleotides matching TRBD1. CDR3 length: 18 amino acids. The V gene end was trimmed by 4 bases and the J gene end by 0 bases; junction bases not matched to a gene: 12. CDR1 and CDR2 (germline): SGHTA, FQGNSA. The CDR3 sequence: CASSSTARGRSSYNEQFF. In nucleotides, the CDR3 is TGTGCCAGCAGCTCTACCGCTAGGGGGCGGAGCTCCTACAATGAGCAGTTCTTC.

The J gene is TRBJ2-7, the V gene TRBV5-6; D possibly matches TRBD1 or TRBD2 (5 bases each). There are 16 residues in the CDR3. Trimming shortened V by 0 bases and J by 3 bases, and 16 bases separated the two germline ends. Germline V gives CDR1 SGHDT, CDR2 YYEEEE. CDR3 coding DNA: TGTGCCAGCAGCTTGGCCGGCTCGGGACGGATCTACGAGCAGTACTTC. Translated: CASSLAGSGRIYEQYF.

The V and J genes are TRBV4-2 and TRBJ2-5; no definite D call. The CDR3 is 15 residues long. Trimming removed 0 bases at V and 3 bases at J, with 11 bases between. Germline V gives CDR1 LGHNA, CDR2 YNFKEQ. Here the CDR3 DNA reads TGTGCCAGCAGCCAAGATGGGCACACCAAAGAGACCCAGTACTTC. Its translation is CASSQDGHTKETQYF.

Comment on this clone: The junction and the germline gene differ at one end; a read error may be behind it. J is TRBJ1-3 and V is TRBV30, with D maybe TRBD1 (5 bases). Germline V CDR1 and CDR2: GTSNPN, SVGIG (reference sequence). This CDR3 spans 14 amino acids. For the CDR3, the DNA is TGTGCCTGGAGTGTAGAGGGACTTCGAAACACCACATATTTT. The encoded protein is CAWSVEGLRNTTYF.

This clone was counted once. This rearrangement joins TRBV20-1 to TRBJ2-1; D remains ambiguous. From germline, CDR1 is DFQATT and CDR2 SNEGSKA (reference sequence). CDR3 length: 11 residues. V gave up 3 bases and J gave up 2 bases, with 2 bases separating them. CDR3 in DNA: TGCAGTGCTAGCACCTACAATGAGCAGTTCTTC. Translated: CSASTYNEQFF.

The chain carries TRBV9 and TRBJ2-7; no clear D gene. Trimming shortened V by 1 base and J by 6 bases, and 14 bases separated the two germline ends. The CDR3 runs to 14 residues. Looked up from germline, CDR1 is SGDLS and CDR2 is YYNGEE. CDR3 sequence reads: CASSVNVGSIEQYF. The CDR3 nucleotides read TGTGCCAGCAGCGTAAATGTAGGGTCGATCGAGCAGTACTTC.

This chain uses TRBV19 with TRBJ1-5; D is unclear. The V end was cut by 0 bases, the J end by 6 bases, with 15 bases between. CDR1 and CDR2 (germline): LNHDA, SQIVND (reference sequence). The CDR3 consists of 16 residues. CDR3 sequence (DNA): TGTGCCAGTAGTATAGATTTTGCAACAAAGGGTCAGCCCCAGCATTTT. Translated, it gives CASSIDFATKGQPQHF.

This clone was recorded only once. This chain uses TRBV30 with TRBJ2-1; 9 bases align to TRBD2. With 6 bases clipped from V and 4 bases from J, the junction kept 10 bases outside the gene matches. This CDR3 is 15 amino acids long. Germline-derived CDR1 and CDR2 are GTSNPN and SVGIG (reference sequence). The CDR3 reads CACQVVAGAYNEQFF. CDR3 DNA: TGTGCCTGCCAAGTCGTAGCGGGGGCGTACAATGAGCAGTTCTTC.

The genes are TRBV28 and TRBJ2-3, with 11 bases matching TRBD2. With V trimmed by 6 bases and J by 5 bases, 10 bases remained unmatched. CDR1 is MDHEN, CDR2 SYDVKM, per germline. This CDR3 has 16 residues. The CDR3 here is CASRPPGLAVGDTQYF. Here the CDR3 DNA reads TGTGCCAGCAGGCCTCCGGGACTAGCGGTCGGAGATACGCAGTATTTT.

The V gene is TRBV5-1, the J gene TRBJ2-4; no definite D call. Germline CDR1 SGHRS, CDR2 YFSETQ. This CDR3 region has 15 residues. Trimming removed 0 bases from V and 0 bases from J, with 7 bases in between. CDR3 sequence: CASSLGSLAKNIQYF. DNA of the CDR3: TGCGCCAGCAGCTTGGGGTCCTTAGCCAAAAACATTCAGTACTTC.

The genes are TRBV6-5 and TRBJ1-5; D is uncertain. In germline, CDR1 is MNHEY, CDR2 SVGAGI. The CDR3 spans 14 residues. The V and J ends lost 6 bases and 10 bases respectively, with 19 bases between them. The CDR3 DNA is TGTGCCAGCAGGCCGGGGAGGAACCATGGTCCCCAGCATTTT. As protein: CASRPGRNHGPQHF.

The rearrangement uses TRBV7-2 and TRBJ1-6, with D unclear. The CDR3 has 16 amino acids. The germline gives CDR1 SGHTA, CDR2 FQGNSA. V dropped 2 bases and J dropped 4 bases, with 12 bases sitting between them. The CDR3 region is CASSLRPARYNSPLHF. The DNA of the CDR3 is TGTGCCAGCAGCTTAAGGCCGGCCCGATATAATTCACCCCTCCACTTT.

This clone was counted once. This chain connects TRBV6-1 to TRBJ2-1; D call uncertain. Germline V CDR1 and CDR2: MNHNS, SASEGT. The CDR3 is 14 amino acids. V lost 3 bases and J lost 3, with 9 bases in between. The CDR3 DNA reads TGTGCCAGCAGTGATTTCGGTAGCTACAATGAGCAGTTCTTC. This sequence encodes CASSDFGSYNEQFF.

The chain combines TRBV4-2 with TRBJ2-1; tentatively, D is TRBD1 (6 bases). Germline V CDR1 and CDR2: LGHNA, YNFKEQ. The CDR3 extends over 13 amino acids. The germline V and J ends were trimmed by 2 bases and 12 bases, with 14 bases remaining between them. The DNA of the CDR3 is TGTGCCAGCAGCCAATTTGGGACAAGGATGCAGTTCTTC. This translates into CASSQFGTRMQFF.

The rearrangement links TRBV19 to TRBJ1-2; 10 bases map to TRBD1. Per germline, CDR1 LNHDA and CDR2 SQIVND (reference sequence). The trim removed 3 bases at V and 4 bases at J, leaving 5 bases unmatched. The length of the CDR3 is 15 residues. In nucleotides, the CDR3 is TGTGCCAGTAGTATGGGACAGGGGTTTGGCTATGGCTACACCTTC. Its translation is CASSMGQGFGYGYTF.

This clone was seen a single time. The genes are TRBV4-2 and TRBJ1-1; D unresolved. V was pared by 0 bases and J by 4 bases, with 12 bases between. Germline V gene sequence: CDR1 LGHNA, CDR2 YNFKEQ. The CDR3 consists of 15 residues. Here the CDR3 reads CASSQDPVSVTEAFF. In nucleotides, the CDR3 is TGTGCCAGCAGCCAAGATCCCGTCTCGGTCACTGAAGCTTTCTTT.

J is TRBJ2-2 and V is TRBV28; perhaps TRBD2 as D (5 bases). V lost 5 bases and J 7 bases, leaving 17 bases between the germline ends. CDR1 is MDHEN and CDR2 is SYDVKM in the germline V gene. This CDR3 contains 15 residues. The DNA of the CDR3 is TGTGCCAGCAGTATAGGGATAAACGGAGGCGGGGAGCTGTTTTTT. Translated, it gives CASSIGINGGGELFF.

The chain is built from TRBV29-1 and TRBJ2-3, with D possibly being TRBD2 (6 bases). V was trimmed by 6 bases and J by 7 bases, leaving 23 bases between them. The germline CDR1 and CDR2 sequences are SQVTM and ANQGSEA. The CDR3 contains 15 residues. The CDR3 DNA reads TGCAGCGTCCCTTCTCCGGAGGGAGAAGTAAATACGCAGTATTTT. Translated, it gives CSVPSPEGEVNTQYF.

This clone appeared a single time. The chain carries TRBV29-1 and TRBJ2-1, with no clear D. V shed 3 bases and J shed 6 bases, with 15 bases lying between them. Germline V CDR1 and CDR2: SQVTM, ANQGSEA. The CDR3 has 14 amino acids. Written as DNA, the CDR3 is TGCAGCGTTGACGAGGCAAGCCGCTCCAATGAGCAGTTCTTC. Its protein is CSVDEASRSNEQFF.

The V gene is TRBV28, the J gene TRBJ2-5, with 12 positions matching TRBD2. Germline values: CDR1 MDHEN, CDR2 SYDVKM. The ends lost 3 bases at V and 5 bases at J; junction bases unmatched: 10. There are 17 residues in the CDR3. The CDR3 nucleotides are TGTGCCAGCAGTTTTATTCTAGCGGGGGGGCCGGAGGAGACCCAGTACTTC. Protein sequence: CASSFILAGGPEETQYF.

This chain connects TRBV19 to TRBJ1-2, with 7 bases fitting TRBD1. V dropped 0 bases and J dropped 8; count of bases not matched to a gene: 18. The CDR3 sequence is 18 residues long. Germline assignment: CDR1 LNHDA and CDR2 SQIVND (reference sequence). The CDR3 region is CASSIELPALTGAGGYTF. CDR3 sequence (DNA): TGTGCCAGTAGTATAGAACTCCCAGCATTAACAGGGGCAGGAGGCTACACCTTC.

The chain links TRBV13 to TRBJ1-1; no clear D. Trimming pared 5 bases from V and 2 bases from J, leaving 6 bases between. The CDR3 spans 12 residues. The germline V gene encodes CDR1 PRHDT and CDR2 FYEKMQ (reference sequence). The CDR3 DNA follows: TGTGCCAGCAGCGGACGCAACACTGAAGCTTTCTTT. Protein product: CASSGRNTEAFF.

V is TRBV9 and J is TRBJ2-7; the D gene is possibly TRBD1 (5 bases). Trimming removed 0 bases from V and 2 bases from J, with 9 bases in between. Germline CDR1 SGDLS, CDR2 YYNGEE. The CDR3 spans 14 residues. Here the CDR3 reads CASSVVPGPYEQYF. The CDR3, as DNA: TGTGCCAGCAGCGTAGTCCCAGGGCCCTACGAGCAGTACTTC.

Only one count was recorded for this clone. The rearrangement uses TRBV18 and TRBJ1-2; possibly TRBD1 for D (5 bases). The CDR3 spans 13 residues. Germline V CDR1 and CDR2: KGHSH, LQKENI. The ends were cut back, 3 bases at V and 5 bases at J, with 10 bases in the middle. The CDR3 DNA follows: TGTGCCAGCTCACCCGGGGGGGAATATGGCTACACCTTC. Translated, it gives CASSPGGEYGYTF.